This entry lists 14 T cell receptor beta chains sequenced from one sample in a study of CD8 T cells in Susac syndrome. RNA totalling roughly 0.45 to 1 ug underwent reverse transcription with random hexamers. TCRdb processed the immunoSEQ multiplex PCR reads anew with MiXCR; each CDR3 protein has one entry. The repertoire consists of approximately 120,000 distinct CDR3 sequences, with around 90% occurring once and the leading ten covering roughly 0.15%. What was sequenced was CD4+ T cells from PBMCs. The receptor source for this set is a human donor in good health.

The rearrangement joins TRBV6-2 or TRBV6-3 to TRBJ1-3, with D unresolved. Trimming left V 2 bases short and J 3 bases short, with 14 bases between. CDR3 size: 16 residues. Germline loops: CDR1 MNHEY, CDR2 SVGEGT. The CDR3 region is CASSYVNRRIGNTIYF. The CDR3 nucleotides are TGTGCCAGCAGTTACGTTAATCGCAGGATTGGAAACACCATATATTTT.

V usage is TRBV29-1 and J usage is TRBJ1-1; TRBD1 aligns across 8 bases. V gave up 7 bases and J gave up 1 base; unmatched junction bases: 5. CDR1 is SQVTM and CDR2 is ANQGSEA in the germline V gene. This CDR3 has 13 amino acids. CDR3 residues: CSAQQGGNTEAFF. CDR3 DNA sequence: TGCAGCGCCCAACAGGGGGGGAACACTGAAGCTTTCTTT. Filled out from reference TRBV29-1 and TRBJ1-1, the complete variable domain reads SAVISQKPSRDICQRGTSLTIQCQVDSQVTMMFWYRQQPGQSLTLIATANQGSEATYESGFVIDKFPISRPNLTFSTLTVSNMSPEDSSIYLCSAQQGGNTEAFFGQGTRLTVV.

The genes are TRBV5-1 and TRBJ2-7; 10 bases fit TRBD1. Per the germline V gene, CDR1 is SGHRS and CDR2 is YFSETQ. The CDR3 runs to 14 residues. Unmatched junction bases numbered 6, after V lost 4 bases and J lost 5 bases. The CDR3 loop reads CASSPSDRGDEQYF. The CDR3 coding sequence is TGCGCCAGCAGCCCATCGGACAGGGGGGACGAGCAGTACTTC.

This chain uses TRBV20-1 with TRBJ2-7, with 7 bases matching TRBD1. The length of the CDR3 is 12 residues. Germline V CDR1 and CDR2: DFQATT, SNEGSKA (reference sequence). The V and J ends lost 4 bases and 2 bases, in that order; junction bases with no gene match: 2. The CDR3 region has the DNA TGCAGTGCTACGACAGGGACCTACGAGCAGTACTTC. It encodes CSATTGTYEQYF.

The chain has TRBV29-1 and TRBJ2-2, with D maybe TRBD2 (5 bases). Germline lookup yields CDR1 SQVTM and CDR2 ANQGSEA. Trimming removed 4 bases from V and 1 base from J, with 13 bases in between. CDR3 length: 15 amino acids. CDR3 region: CSVGAGGGNTGELFF. CDR3 sequence (DNA): TGCAGCGTTGGGGCCGGAGGTGGGAACACCGGGGAGCTGTTTTTT.

The chain couples TRBV7-2 to TRBJ2-1, with 8 bases fitting TRBD2. The J segment lost 5 bases and the V segment lost 5 bases, leaving 11 bases of the junction unmatched. This CDR3 has 16 amino acids. Germline V gives CDR1 SGHTA, CDR2 FQGNSA. In nucleotides, the CDR3 is TGTGCCAGCAGCGCGCCGGGGGGGCTAAGGGACAATGAGCAGTTCTTC. Protein: CASSAPGGLRDNEQFF.

DNA of the CDR3: TGCAGCGTTGTTAGCGGGAGCTCCTACGAGCAGTACTTC. Residues: CSVVSGSSYEQYF. V and J are TRBV29-1 and TRBJ2-7, with 9 bases that match TRBD2. Trimming took 4 bases from V and 0 from J; bases not matched to a gene: 1. This CDR3 region has 13 residues. Per germline, CDR1 SQVTM and CDR2 ANQGSEA.

The chain is built from TRBV7-3 and TRBJ1-1; D is unclear. The length of the CDR3 is 14 residues. Germline lookup yields CDR1 SGHTA and CDR2 FQGTGA. The V gene lost 0 bases and the J gene lost 3 bases, with 8 bases spanning the gap. The CDR3 DNA reads as TGTGCCAGCAGCTTAACGCGGGTTGACACTGAAGCTTTCTTT. This gives the protein CASSLTRVDTEAFF.

This rearrangement joins TRBV5-4 to TRBJ1-5; tentatively, D is TRBD1 (5 bases). CDR3 length: 16 residues. Germline CDR1 SGHNT, CDR2 YYREEE (reference sequence). V lost 2 bases and J lost 2, with 14 bases in between. CDR3 sequence: CASSLTMVGGNQPQHF. The CDR3, as DNA: TGTGCCAGCAGCTTAACCATGGTAGGGGGCAATCAGCCCCAGCATTTT.

V gene TRBV20-1 combines with J gene TRBJ2-2; 12 nucleotides align to TRBD2. The trim removed 0 bases at V and 5 bases at J, leaving 4 bases unmatched. The CDR3 spans 16 residues. Germline V gives CDR1 DFQATT, CDR2 SNEGSKA (reference sequence). The CDR3 region has the DNA TGCAGTGCTAGAGATGGGACTAGCGGGCCGACCGGGGAGCTGTTTTTT. It specifies CSARDGTSGPTGELFF.

This rearrangement joins TRBV7-3 to TRBJ2-2; 8 nucleotides match TRBD1. Germline trimming cut 4 bases from V and 6 bases from J; bases unmatched to any gene: 4. Germline V lookup: CDR1 SGHTA, CDR2 FQGTGA. The CDR3 extends over 14 amino acids. CDR3 residues: CASSSRQGSGELFF. The CDR3 bases are TGTGCCAGCAGCTCCCGACAGGGGTCCGGGGAGCTGTTTTTT.

V and J are TRBV4-3 and TRBJ2-5; 13 bases fit TRBD2. CDR1 LGHNA and CDR2 YSLEER come from the germline V gene. V lost 4 bases and J lost 4; bases outside the gene matches: 6. CDR3 length: 16 residues. In nucleotides, the CDR3 is TGCGCCAGCAGCCTTACTAGCGGGGGGGCCCGAGAGACCCAGTACTTC. Translation: CASSLTSGGARETQYF.

The V and J genes are TRBV10-3 and TRBJ1-2; 7 bases line up with TRBD1. V lost 7 bases, J lost 2 bases, and 7 bases stayed unmatched. CDR1 is ENHRY, CDR2 SYGVKD, per germline. The CDR3 length is 14 residues. CDR3 sequence (DNA): TGTGCCATCACTCCGGACAGGAACAACTATGGCTACACCTTC. Translation: CAITPDRNNYGYTF.

This chain connects TRBV5-1 to TRBJ2-7; D remains ambiguous. CDR3 length: 13 amino acids. Between the trimmed V and J ends, which lost 3 bases and 6 bases, there was a span of 13 bases. The germline V gene has CDR1 SGHRS and CDR2 YFSETQ. The CDR3 coding sequence is TGCGCCAGCAGCTCAACGTCGGGTCCCGAGCAGTACTTC. This sequence encodes CASSSTSGPEQYF.